The 11 T cell receptor beta chains in this list originate from one sample, sequenced in a study of cytomegalovirus exposure and HLA in healthy donors. Vbeta (60) and Jbeta (13) primers were used in the PCR. Some clones are missing from TCRdb's copy, which holds only in-frame ones; the method was immunoSEQ multiplex PCR. In the table there are under 250,000 clones, more than 70% of which are singletons. Sequenced input: PBMCs. The source of these receptors is a boy between 10 and 17 years old in good health and CMV-seronegative.

This chain uses TRBV28 with TRBJ2-7; possibly TRBD1 for D (7 bases). Trimming took 6 bases from V and 7 from J, leaving 13 bases between them. This CDR3 has 12 residues. Germline V gene lookup returns CDR1 MDHEN and CDR2 SYDVKM. The CDR3 DNA follows: TGTGCCAGCAGACTACAGGGGAGGGAGCAGTACTTC. Protein sequence: CASRLQGREQYF.

The chain carries TRBV7-9 and TRBJ2-3; D possibly corresponds to TRBD2 (7 bases). The CDR3 spans 15 residues. Germline loops: CDR1 SEHNR, CDR2 FQNEAQ (reference sequence). Trimming pared 8 bases from V and 2 bases from J, leaving 17 bases between. In DNA form, the CDR3 reads TGTGCCAGCGCCCTAGGGGGGGGTTTCACAGATACGCAGTATTTT. It translates to CASALGGGFTDTQYF.

The rearrangement joins TRBV27 to TRBJ2-5; D is perhaps TRBD1 (5 bases). The end of the DNA is better explained by TRBJ2-7, so the J call may be wrong. The CDR3 is 14 residues long. The germline gives CDR1 MNHEY, CDR2 SMNVEV (reference sequence). CDR3 amino acids: CASSHQTALGEQYF. The CDR3 bases are TGTGCCAGCAGCCATCAGACAGCCTTGGGCGAGCAGTACTTC.

The rearrangement links TRBV5-6 to TRBJ2-7; 7 nucleotides agree with TRBD1. Per the germline V gene, CDR1 is SGHDT and CDR2 is YYEEEE. The V and J ends lost 2 bases and 1 base, in that order; junction bases with no gene match: 3. This CDR3 is built from 14 residues. This CDR3 is CASSFWDSSYEQYF. The CDR3, as DNA: TGTGCCAGCAGCTTCTGGGACAGTTCCTACGAGCAGTACTTC.

The chain joins TRBV28 to TRBJ1-5, with a tentative D call TRBD1 (5 bases). The V gene's germline CDR1 is MDHEN and CDR2 SYDVKM. The CDR3 spans 15 residues. Trimming took 8 bases from V and 2 from J, leaving 16 bases between them. DNA of the CDR3: TGTGCCAGCCTCTTGGGGCGCAGAGGCAATCAGCCCCAGCATTTT. The encoded protein is CASLLGRRGNQPQHF.

This clone was seen a single time. The chain carries TRBV6-5 and TRBJ2-7; D is unresolved. The CDR3 is 15 amino acids. Germline V CDR1 and CDR2: MNHEY, SVGAGI. The ends were cut back, 2 bases at V and 0 bases at J, with 11 bases in the middle. CDR3 residues: CASSYGRLSSYEQYF. CDR3 in DNA: TGTGCCAGCAGTTACGGCAGGCTTAGCTCCTACGAGCAGTACTTC.

This chain connects TRBV5-1 to TRBJ2-1; the match to TRBD2 covers 10 bases. The length of the CDR3 is 21 residues. Losses at the gene ends were 0 bases for V and 0 bases for J; bases not matched to a gene: 15. Germline lookup yields CDR1 SGHRS and CDR2 YFSETQ. DNA of the CDR3: TGCGCCAGCAGCTTGGCCGGGCAGCGGGGGGGCCCCCAAAGCTCCTACAATGAGCAGTTCTTC. This sequence encodes CASSLAGQRGGPQSSYNEQFF.

V gene TRBV12-5 combines with J gene TRBJ2-7, with 10 bases that match TRBD1. This CDR3 has 15 residues. Looked up from germline, CDR1 is LGHNT and CDR2 is FRNRAP. J was trimmed by 6 bases and V by 4 bases; bases with no gene match: 9. The CDR3 loop reads CASGWRRQGAREQYF. The CDR3 nucleotides are TGTGCTAGTGGTTGGCGGCGACAGGGGGCTCGCGAGCAGTACTTC.

The J gene is TRBJ2-5, the V gene TRBV5-6; possibly TRBD2 for D (6 bases). This CDR3 spans 15 amino acids. Per the germline V gene, CDR1 is SGHDT and CDR2 is YYEEEE. Trimming removed 2 bases at V and 5 bases at J, with 16 bases between. The CDR3 sequence: CASSLMVSLAETQYF. The CDR3 DNA reads TGTGCCAGCAGCTTAATGGTCTCTCTAGCGGAGACCCAGTACTTC.

A note on this clone: The CDR3 carries no conserved terminal phenylalanine or tryptophan, so it likely arises from a read error. The gene calls are TRBV11-3 and TRBJ2-2, with TRBD2 as a possible D gene (6 bases). The V gene lost 3 bases and the J gene lost 5 bases, with 7 bases spanning the gap. The CDR3 is made up of 13 amino acids. Germline CDR1 reads SGHNT; CDR2 reads YENEEA. The CDR3 here is CASSLSGTGELFL. CDR3 DNA: TGTGCCAGCAGCTTGAGCGGGACCGGGGAGCTGTTTCTT.

The gene calls are TRBV6-4 and TRBJ2-3; 9 positions match TRBD1. CDR1 is MRHNA and CDR2 is SNTAGT in the germline V gene. V trimming: 3 bases; J trimming: 0 bases; junction bases outside the gene matches: 7. This CDR3 comprises 17 residues. The CDR3 sequence is CASSEAAGTGSTDTQYF. CDR3 nucleotide sequence: TGTGCCAGCAGTGAGGCCGCCGGGACAGGGAGCACAGATACGCAGTATTTT.